The 9 T cell receptor beta chains reported below all come from one sample, sequenced in a study of T cell responses to AZD1222 COVID-19 vaccine. Some clones are missing from TCRdb's copy, which holds only in-frame ones; the method was immunoSEQ multiplex PCR. Of about 120,000 clones in the sample, about nine tenths were seen once. This material consisted of peripheral blood, taken on day 0 of MenACWY control vaccination. Receptors were obtained from an adult in good health.

The sample holds one count of this clone. This chain connects TRBV7-2 to TRBJ1-1; D is possibly TRBD1 (6 bases). This CDR3 has 13 amino acids. V lost 5 bases and J lost 3, with 10 bases in between. Germline V gene sequence: CDR1 SGHTA, CDR2 FQGNSA. CDR3 sequence reads: CASSETGYTEAFF. In DNA form, the CDR3 reads TGTGCCAGCAGCGAAACAGGGTACACTGAAGCTTTCTTT. The whole variable domain, remainder taken from reference TRBV7-2 and TRBJ1-1, is GAGVSQSPSNKVTEKGKDVELRCDPISGHTALYWYRQSLGQGLEFLIYFQGNSAPDKSGLPSDRFSAERTGGSVSTLTIQRTQQEDSAVYLCASSETGYTEAFFGQGTRLTVV.

This clone showed up just once. The rearrangement links TRBV28 to TRBJ2-7; either TRBD1 or TRBD2 may supply D (5 bases each). The V end lost 5 bases, the J end lost 4 bases, and 15 bases lay between the germline ends. CDR3 length: 14 amino acids. The germline gives CDR1 MDHEN, CDR2 SYDVKM. The DNA for the CDR3 is TGTGCCAGCAGTAGGGTTGCAGGGACGTACGAGCAGTACGTC. It codes for CASSRVAGTYEQYV.

The chain is built from TRBV28 and TRBJ2-5; TRBD1 aligns across 8 bases. CDR3 length: 13 residues. CDR1 is MDHEN, CDR2 SYDVKM, per germline. V lost 6 bases and J lost 6; bases outside the gene matches: 6. The CDR3 reads CASSRTGRKTQYF. The CDR3 DNA reads as TGTGCCAGCAGCCGGACAGGGAGGAAGACCCAGTACTTC.

This chain uses TRBV12-3 or TRBV12-4 with TRBJ1-5; maybe TRBD1 (5 bases). CDR3 length: 13 amino acids. Trimming cost V 6 bases and J 4 bases, with 10 bases left between them. The CDR3 sequence is CASSTGPNQPQHF. In DNA form, the CDR3 reads TGTGCCAGCAGCACGGGGCCGAATCAGCCCCAGCATTTT.

The CDR3 loop reads CAISGYGTGVVNTEAFF. The CDR3, as DNA: TGTGCCATCAGTGGTTATGGGACAGGGGTGGTGAACACTGAAGCTTTCTTT. The V call is TRBV10-3, the J call TRBJ1-1, with TRBD1 identical over 10 bases. Germline CDR1 ENHRY, CDR2 SYGVKD. This CDR3 has 17 amino acids. Trimming took 4 bases from V and 0 from J; bases not matched to a gene: 8.

Written as DNA, the CDR3 is TGTGCCAGCAGCTTAGATATGAACAGAGAAAACACTGAAGCTTTCTTT. This translates into CASSLDMNRENTEAFF. This chain links TRBV11-2 with TRBJ1-1, with unresolved D. The CDR3 is 16 residues long. Deletions cut 0 bases from V and 2 bases from J, with 13 bases between. Germline CDR1 reads SGHAT; CDR2 reads FQNNGV.

CDR3 nucleotides: TGTGCCAGCAGCACAGGGTTGCGGCCCCAGCATTTT. Translating gives CASSTGLRPQHF. The V and J genes are TRBV28 and TRBJ1-5, with D possibly TRBD1 on 6 matching bases. CDR3 size: 12 residues. Germline CDR1 and CDR2: MDHEN and SYDVKM. V lost 6 bases to trimming and J lost 9 bases, with 12 bases between them.

J is TRBJ2-1 and V is TRBV30; D uncertain. The CDR3 is 14 residues long. Trimming removed 8 bases from V and 4 bases from J, with 18 bases in between. Germline CDR1 is GTSNPN and CDR2 is SVGIG (reference sequence). Here the CDR3 reads CAASPGNSYNEQFF. CDR3 sequence (DNA): TGTGCCGCCTCTCCCGGCAATTCATACAATGAGCAGTTCTTC.

J is TRBJ2-3 and V is TRBV27; TRBD2 is a possible D gene (5 bases). Trimming removed 1 base from V and 1 base from J, with 6 bases in between. Germline CDR1 is MNHEY and CDR2 is SMNVEV (reference sequence). This CDR3 contains 14 residues. The CDR3 reads CASSLWTGTDTQYF. CDR3 coding DNA: TGTGCCAGCAGTTTATGGACTGGCACAGATACGCAGTATTTT.